What follows are 10 T cell receptor beta chains derived from one specimen sequenced in a study of CD8+CD57+ T cells in acquired aplastic anemia. TCR beta VDJ and CDR3 profiling used genomic DNA as template. Using its own MiXCR run on the reads, TCRdb lists one record per CDR3 protein. The table has about 400,000 distinct CDR3 sequences, around 72% seen once. What was sequenced was sorted CD4+, CD8+, or CD8+CD57+ T cells (not recorded which) from PBMCs. These receptors were taken from a human donor in good health, serving as a control.

V usage is TRBV10-2 and J usage is TRBJ2-5, with a weak D call TRBD2 (6 bases). V was pared by 3 bases and J by 1 base, with 12 bases between. There are 15 residues in the CDR3. Germline V gene sequence: CDR1 WSHSY, CDR2 SAAADI. CDR3 sequence: CASSDDGGRQETQYF. As DNA, the CDR3 is TGCGCCAGCAGTGACGACGGGGGACGCCAAGAGACCCAGTACTTC.

The rearrangement uses TRBV4-3 and TRBJ2-7; 9 positions match TRBD2. After removal of 4 bases from V and 6 bases from J, the junction contained 10 bases not matched to a gene. The CDR3 sequence is 15 residues long. Per germline, CDR1 LGHNA and CDR2 YSLEER. CDR3 nucleotide sequence: TGCGCCAGCAGCCTTAGCGGGGGATACACGGCCGAGCAGTACTTC. It encodes CASSLSGGYTAEQYF.

This clonotype was observed many times. The chain joins TRBV29-1 to TRBJ2-1, with 11 bases lining up with TRBD1. CDR3 length: 14 amino acids. Per the germline V gene, CDR1 is SQVTM and CDR2 is ANQGSEA. J gave up 2 bases and V 5 bases, and 2 bases lay outside the gene matches. This CDR3 is CSVRTGGTYNEQFF. The CDR3 DNA reads as TGCAGCGTTCGGACAGGGGGCACCTACAATGAGCAGTTCTTC.

Of note for this clonotype: A junction boundary mismatches the germline segment, possibly from a read error. This chain links TRBV7-2 with TRBJ1-1, with D unclear. This CDR3 comprises 14 residues. Germline V gives CDR1 SGHTA, CDR2 FQGNSA. CDR3 region: CASSEGTHHTQYFF. The CDR3 DNA reads as TGTGCCAGCAGCGAAGGTACCCATCATACGCAGTATTTTTTT.

This clonotype has at least ten counts. CDR3 in DNA: TGTGCCAGCAGCTTAGGGGACACTGGCTATGGCTACACCTTC. Protein sequence: CASSLGDTGYGYTF. This rearrangement joins TRBV7-2 to TRBJ1-2; perhaps TRBD1 as D (6 bases). The CDR3 loop spans 14 amino acids. V was pared by 1 base and J by 4 bases, with 10 bases between. Germline V CDR1 and CDR2: SGHTA, FQGNSA.

The chain employs TRBV13 and TRBJ2-1; D not certain. Germline V CDR1 and CDR2: PRHDT, FYEKMQ (reference sequence). The V end lost 3 bases, the J end lost 6 bases, and 9 bases lay between the germline ends. This CDR3 is built from 13 residues. In DNA form, the CDR3 reads TGTGCCAGCAGCTTTGGAAGTCGCAATGAGCAGTTCTTC. Its translation: CASSFGSRNEQFF.

Turning to this clonotype: The junction departs from the called germline gene at one end, perhaps through a read error. The chain has TRBV7-2 and TRBJ2-1; no firm D call. Germline V gives CDR1 SGHTA, CDR2 FQGNSA. This CDR3 contains 14 residues. The DNA of the CDR3 is TGTGCCAGCAGCTTAGCTGAAGGCGCAGCCTATGGCTACTTC. It encodes CASSLAEGAAYGYF.

This clonotype showed up many times. V is TRBV18 and J is TRBJ1-5; D gene ambiguous. Trimming removed 3 bases at V and 4 bases at J, with 4 bases between. The length of the CDR3 is 12 residues. Germline lookup yields CDR1 KGHSH and CDR2 LQKENI. The CDR3 loop is CASSPENQPQHF. The CDR3 nucleotides read TGTGCCAGCTCACCGGAAAATCAGCCCCAGCATTTT.

CDR3 in DNA: TGTGCCAGCAGCTTAAATTCCCAAGACATTCAGTACTTC. The encoded protein is CASSLNSQDIQYF. The chain employs TRBV7-2 and TRBJ2-4; D gene uncertain. Germline-derived CDR1 and CDR2 are SGHTA and FQGNSA. V was cut by 2 bases and J by 8 bases, with 10 bases left in between. The CDR3 is 13 amino acids.

This chain joins TRBV7-2 and TRBJ1-5, with D uncertain. V lost 7 bases and J lost 14, with 24 bases in between. Germline V gives CDR1 SGHTA, CDR2 FQGNSA. This CDR3 has 14 residues. The CDR3 is CASMGSEGNQPEHF. CDR3 in DNA: TGTGCCAGCATGGGCTCGGAGGGCAATCAGCCGGAGCATTTT. Based on the CDR3 plus reference TRBV7-2 and TRBJ1-5, the full variable domain is GAGVSQSPSNKVTEKGKDVELRCDPISGHTALYWYRQSLGQGLEFLIYFQGNSAPDKSGLPSDRFSAERTGGSVSTLTIQRTQQEDSAVYLCASMGSEGNQPEHFGDGTRLSIL.